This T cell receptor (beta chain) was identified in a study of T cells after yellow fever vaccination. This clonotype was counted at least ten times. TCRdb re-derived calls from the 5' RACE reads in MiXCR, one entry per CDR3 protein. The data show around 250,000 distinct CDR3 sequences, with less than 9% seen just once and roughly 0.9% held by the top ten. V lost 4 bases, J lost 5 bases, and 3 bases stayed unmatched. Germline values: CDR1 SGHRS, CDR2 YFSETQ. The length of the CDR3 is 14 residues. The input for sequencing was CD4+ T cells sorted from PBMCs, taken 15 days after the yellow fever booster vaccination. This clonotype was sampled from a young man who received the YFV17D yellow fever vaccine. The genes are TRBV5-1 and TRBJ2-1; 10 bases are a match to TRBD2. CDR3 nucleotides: TGCGCCAGCAGCCCCGGACTAGCGGACAATGAGCAGTTCTTC. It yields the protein CASSPGLADNEQFF.